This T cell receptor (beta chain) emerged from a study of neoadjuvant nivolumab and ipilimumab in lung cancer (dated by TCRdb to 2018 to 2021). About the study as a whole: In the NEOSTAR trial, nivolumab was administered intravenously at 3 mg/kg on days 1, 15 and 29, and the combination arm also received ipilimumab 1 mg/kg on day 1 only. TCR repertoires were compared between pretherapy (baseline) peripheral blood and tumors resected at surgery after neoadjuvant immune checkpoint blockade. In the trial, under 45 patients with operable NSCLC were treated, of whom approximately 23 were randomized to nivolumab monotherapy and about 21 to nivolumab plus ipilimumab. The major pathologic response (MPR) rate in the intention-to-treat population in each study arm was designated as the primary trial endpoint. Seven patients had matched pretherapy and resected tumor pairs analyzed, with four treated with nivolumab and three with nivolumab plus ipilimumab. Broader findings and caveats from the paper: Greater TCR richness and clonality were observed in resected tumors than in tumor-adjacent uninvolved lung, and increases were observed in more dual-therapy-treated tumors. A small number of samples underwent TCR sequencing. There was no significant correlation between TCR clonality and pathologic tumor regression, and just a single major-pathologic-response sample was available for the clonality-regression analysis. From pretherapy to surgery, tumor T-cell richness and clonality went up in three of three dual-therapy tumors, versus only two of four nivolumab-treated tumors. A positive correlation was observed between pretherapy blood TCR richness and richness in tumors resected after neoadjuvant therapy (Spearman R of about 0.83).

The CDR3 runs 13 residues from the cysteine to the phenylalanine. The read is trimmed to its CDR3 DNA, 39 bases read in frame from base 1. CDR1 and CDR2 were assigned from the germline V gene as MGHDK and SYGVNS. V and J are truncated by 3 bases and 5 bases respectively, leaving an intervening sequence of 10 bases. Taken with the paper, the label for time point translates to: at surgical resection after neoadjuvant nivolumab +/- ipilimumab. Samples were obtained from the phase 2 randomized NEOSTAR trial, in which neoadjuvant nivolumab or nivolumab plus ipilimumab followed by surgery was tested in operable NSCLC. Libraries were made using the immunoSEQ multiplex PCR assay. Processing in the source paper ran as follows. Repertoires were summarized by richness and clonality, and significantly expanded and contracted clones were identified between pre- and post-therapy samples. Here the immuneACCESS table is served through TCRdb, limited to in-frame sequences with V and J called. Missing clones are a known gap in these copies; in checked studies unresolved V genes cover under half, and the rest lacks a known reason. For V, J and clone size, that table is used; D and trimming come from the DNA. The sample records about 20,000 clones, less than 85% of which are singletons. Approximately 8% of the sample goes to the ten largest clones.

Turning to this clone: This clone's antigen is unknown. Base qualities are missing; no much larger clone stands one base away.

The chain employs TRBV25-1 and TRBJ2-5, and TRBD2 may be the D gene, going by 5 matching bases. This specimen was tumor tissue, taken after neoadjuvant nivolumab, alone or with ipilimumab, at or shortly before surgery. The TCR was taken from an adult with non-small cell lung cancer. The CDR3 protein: CASSEEVRETQYF. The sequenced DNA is TGTGCCAGCAGTGAGGAGGTCCGGGAGACCCAGTACTTC.